The 23 T cell receptor beta chains below were found in one sample sequenced in a study of neurological immune-mediated disorders. TCRdb reprocessed the 5' RACE reads via MiXCR and lists one record per CDR3 protein. The table shows roughly 34,000 distinct CDR3 sequences, with approximately 4.5% occurring only once. Material: PBMCs. The origin of the receptors is a man aged 18 to 30 in good health.

This clonotype was seen at least ten times. The chain combines TRBV3-1 with TRBJ2-1, with TRBD1 identical over 7 bases. This CDR3 region has 16 residues. With 4 bases clipped from V and 8 bases from J, the junction kept 14 bases outside the gene matches. CDR1 is LGHDT and CDR2 is YNNKEL in the germline V gene (reference sequence). The CDR3 sequence: CASSPKEGARSHEQFF. The CDR3 nucleotides read TGTGCCAGCAGCCCAAAAGAGGGGGCTAGATCGCATGAGCAGTTCTTC.

This clonotype was seen at least ten times. The CDR3 nucleotides are TGTGCCATCCAACCTCAGGGAGCCACTGAAGCTTTCTTT. This translates into CAIQPQGATEAFF. The gene calls are TRBV10-3 and TRBJ1-1, with D perhaps matching TRBD1 (5 bases). Trimming took 8 bases from V and 4 from J, leaving 14 bases between them. The CDR3 length is 13 residues. The germline V gene encodes CDR1 ENHRY and CDR2 SYGVKD.

Concerning this clonotype itself: A junction boundary mismatches the germline segment, possibly from a read error. The V and J genes are TRBV11-2 and TRBJ2-6; TRBD1 is a possible D gene (5 bases). The CDR3 covers 16 residues. Per germline, CDR1 SGHAT and CDR2 FQNNGV. This chain's CDR3 is CVSSLLRRSGANVLTF. CDR3 DNA: TGTGTCAGCAGCTTACTCCGCCGCTCTGGGGCTAACGTCCTGACTTTC.

This clonotype was recorded at least ten times. The V gene is TRBV5-1, the J gene TRBJ2-6; D call uncertain. This CDR3 is built from 16 residues. The V end lost 2 bases, the J end lost 0 bases, and 9 bases lay between the germline ends. The V gene's germline CDR1 is SGHRS and CDR2 YFSETQ. CDR3 DNA: TGCGCCAGCAGCTTAACACTCGACTCTGGGGCCAACGTCCTGACTTTC. This codes for CASSLTLDSGANVLTF.

At least ten counts were recorded for this clonotype. The genes are TRBV19 and TRBJ1-1; D remains unclear. CDR3 size: 14 residues. Per germline, CDR1 LNHDA and CDR2 SQIVND (reference sequence). Trimming removed 5 bases at V and 1 base at J, with 11 bases between. DNA of the CDR3: TGTGCCAGTAGTCGTCTCGTTAGGAACACTGAAGCTTTCTTT. Translated, it gives CASSRLVRNTEAFF.

This clonotype was counted many times. The genes are TRBV9 and TRBJ2-3; no clear D gene. Trimming shortened V by 4 bases and J by 0 bases, and 18 bases separated the two germline ends. The length of the CDR3 is 17 residues. CDR1 is SGDLS, CDR2 YYNGEE, per germline. CDR3 sequence: CASSTAGRNPSTDTQYF. The CDR3 nucleotides read TGTGCCAGCAGCACCGCAGGCCGCAACCCTAGCACAGATACGCAGTATTTT.

This clonotype was seen many times. This chain uses TRBV7-6 with TRBJ2-7; 9 bases line up with TRBD1. Germline V lookup: CDR1 SGHVS, CDR2 FNYEAQ. CDR3 length: 14 amino acids. Trimming at V came to 1 base and at J to 6 bases, leaving 4 bases not matched to a gene. This CDR3 is CASSLEVTGGEQYF. Here the CDR3 DNA reads TGTGCCAGCAGCTTAGAGGTGACAGGGGGCGAGCAGTACTTC.

This clonotype was recorded many times. The chain couples TRBV27 to TRBJ2-5; no clear D. The CDR3 is 11 residues long. Germline V gene sequence: CDR1 MNHEY, CDR2 SMNVEV (reference sequence). V was clipped by 6 bases and J by 2 bases, with 4 bases between them. Written as DNA, the CDR3 is TGTGCCAGCAGGGGTCAAGAGACCCAGTACTTC. Amino acids: CASRGQETQYF.

At least ten counts were recorded for this clonotype. This chain joins TRBV29-1 and TRBJ2-3; possibly TRBD1 for D (5 bases). Germline CDR1 SQVTM, CDR2 ANQGSEA. The CDR3 contains 13 residues. The V end was cut by 5 bases, the J end by 0 bases, with 9 bases between. The CDR3 DNA is TGCAGCGTTCGACAGCTTAGCACAGATACGCAGTATTTT. This codes for CSVRQLSTDTQYF.

This clonotype was seen at least ten times. The chain carries TRBV12-3 or TRBV12-4 and TRBJ2-3, with D unclear. This CDR3 spans 17 amino acids. V lost 3 bases and J 5 bases, leaving 21 bases between the germline ends. The CDR3 region is CASSFGSWLRPQDTQYF. CDR3 DNA: TGTGCCAGCAGTTTCGGGTCGTGGCTCCGACCACAAGATACGCAGTATTTT.

At least ten counts were recorded for this clonotype. The chain recombines TRBV4-1 with TRBJ1-5, with D possibly matching TRBD1 (5 bases). Germline values: CDR1 MGHRA, CDR2 YSYEKL. Trimming took off 2 bases at V and 2 bases at J, with 7 bases between the two ends. CDR3 length: 14 amino acids. CDR3 sequence: CASSQQGGNQPQHF. CDR3 DNA: TGCGCCAGCAGCCAACAGGGTGGCAATCAGCCCCAGCATTTT.

The chain joins TRBV24-1 to TRBJ2-1; D is perhaps TRBD1 (8 bases). Germline-derived CDR1 and CDR2 are KGHDR and SFDVKD. Trimming stripped 7 bases from V and 0 bases from J, with 15 bases between. The CDR3 runs 16 residues. For the CDR3, the DNA is TGTGCCACCAGAGCGGGACAGGTGAGCTCCTACAATGAGCAGTTCTTC. It translates to CATRAGQVSSYNEQFF.

This clonotype occurred many times. The chain links TRBV6-1 to TRBJ1-2, with D maybe TRBD1 (6 bases). Trimming took off 5 bases at V and 6 bases at J, with 10 bases between the two ends. CDR3 length equals 12 residues. Germline V gene data show CDR1 as MNHNS and CDR2 as SASEGT. CDR3: CASSLTGNGYTF. The CDR3 region has the DNA TGTGCCAGCAGTTTAACAGGGAATGGCTACACCTTC.

About this clonotype itself: One end of the junction fails to match germline, which may point to a read error. The chain recombines TRBV3-1 with TRBJ2-7, with D possibly being TRBD1 (6 bases). Germline V gene lookup returns CDR1 LGHDT and CDR2 YNNKEL (reference sequence). The CDR3 has 16 residues. CDR3 DNA: TGTGCCACCAGCCAAGATTTGACAGGACTGTCCTACGAGCAGTACTTC. Translation: CATSQDLTGLSYEQYF.

This clonotype came up many times. The CDR3: CSARAAADYEQYF. CDR3 nucleotides: TGCAGTGCTAGAGCGGCGGCAGACTACGAGCAGTACTTC. The chain couples TRBV20-1 to TRBJ2-7, with D hard to call. V lost 1 base, J lost 3 bases, and 10 bases lay in between. The CDR3 contains 13 residues. From germline, CDR1 is DFQATT and CDR2 SNEGSKA (reference sequence).

At least ten counts were recorded for this clonotype. The chain combines TRBV29-1 with TRBJ1-1, with 9 bases aligning to TRBD1. The junction had 8 bases not matched to a gene; V was cut back by 7 bases and J by 5 bases. Germline values: CDR1 SQVTM, CDR2 ANQGSEA. The CDR3 is made up of 13 amino acids. CDR3 loop: CSGMRDRATEAFF. DNA for the CDR3: TGCAGCGGTATGAGGGACAGGGCTACTGAAGCTTTCTTT.

This clonotype was observed at least ten times. The chain combines TRBV7-8 with TRBJ2-5; D is unresolved. CDR3 length equals 14 residues. V was shortened by 5 bases and J by 4 bases, with 14 bases between the two germline ends. CDR1 is SGHVS, CDR2 FQNEAQ, per germline. The CDR3 loop reads CASSPGETAETQYF. In DNA, the CDR3 is TGTGCCAGCAGCCCGGGTGAGACGGCAGAGACCCAGTACTTC.

This clonotype was counted many times. This sequence joins TRBV19 and TRBJ1-5; D call uncertain. Germline V lookup: CDR1 LNHDA, CDR2 SQIVND (reference sequence). V gave up 5 bases and J gave up 2 bases, with 10 bases separating them. The CDR3 loop spans 14 amino acids. For the CDR3, the DNA is TGTGCCAGTAGTCCGGCCGGGGGCAATCAGCCCCAGCATTTT. It encodes CASSPAGGNQPQHF.

This clonotype has at least ten counts. This sequence joins TRBV20-1 and TRBJ1-4, with TRBD1 identical over 7 bases. Looked up from germline, CDR1 is DFQATT and CDR2 is SNEGSKA (reference sequence). The CDR3 runs to 12 residues. The J segment lost 11 bases and the V segment lost 0 bases, leaving 3 bases of the junction unmatched. CDR3 DNA: TGCAGTGCTAGAGATCAGGGGGACAAACTGTTTTTT. Translation: CSARDQGDKLFF.

This clonotype was counted many times. The CDR3 here is CASSLLGTDTQYF. The CDR3 region has the DNA TGTGCCAGCAGCTTATTGGGCACAGATACGCAGTATTTT. The V gene is TRBV7-9, the J gene TRBJ2-3; D uncertain. Trimming shortened V by 2 bases and J by 1 base, and 4 bases separated the two germline ends. The CDR3 extends over 13 amino acids. Germline V lookup: CDR1 SEHNR, CDR2 FQNEAQ (reference sequence).

The V gene is TRBV20-1, the J gene TRBJ2-7; D tentatively fits TRBD1 or TRBD2 (5 bases each). The length of the CDR3 is 14 residues. CDR1 and CDR2 from the germline V gene are DFQATT and SNEGSKA (reference sequence). With 4 bases removed from V and 5 bases from J, the gap between germline ends came to 18 bases. In DNA, the CDR3 is TGCAGTGCTACTCAGGGTTCAGGCGGGCACGAGCAGTACTTC. It codes for CSATQGSGGHEQYF.

This clonotype was seen repeatedly, ten times or more. DNA for the CDR3: TGTGCCAGCAGCAAGCGTCCAGGGGGAGAGACCCAGTACTTC. It translates to CASSKRPGGETQYF. V and J are TRBV7-3 and TRBJ2-5, with 7 bases aligning to TRBD1. The germline gives CDR1 SGHTA, CDR2 FQGTGA. The CDR3 loop spans 14 amino acids. V shed 5 bases and J 4 bases; nucleotides not matched to a gene: 7.

This clonotype has a count of ten or more. V usage is TRBV7-2 and J usage is TRBJ2-5; 8 bases agree with TRBD2. V gave up 5 bases and J gave up 5 bases; unmatched junction bases: 7. CDR1 SGHTA and CDR2 FQGNSA come from the germline V gene. This CDR3 has 14 residues. This CDR3 is CASSRGGAGETQYF. The CDR3 coding sequence is TGTGCCAGCAGCCGGGGGGGCGCCGGGGAGACCCAGTACTTC.